This TCR beta chain appears in the sequencing data of a study of cytomegalovirus exposure and HLA in healthy donors. Primers included in the PCR were 60 Vbeta and 13 Jbeta primers. The table came from immunoSEQ multiplex PCR; TCRdb's copy has only in-frame clones and leaves some out. This table holds over 150,000 clones, roughly 80% found once. Germline V gene sequence: CDR1 SGHNT, CDR2 YYREEE (reference sequence). Trimming stripped 2 bases from V and 4 bases from J, with 13 bases between. The length of the CDR3 is 14 residues. This clone was seen more than once but under ten times. As yet, its antigen is unknown. Findings of the study overall: It was reported that the classifier diagnosed cytomegalovirus status with high specificity and sensitivity in both the original and validation cohorts.

The sample comprised PBMCs. The source is a man aged 50 to 59 in good health and CMV-seropositive. The genes are TRBV5-4 and TRBJ2-7, with D possibly matching TRBD2 (7 bases). In nucleotides, the CDR3 is TGTGCCAGCAGCTTTTCGGGGGGCGGGTACGAGCAGTACTTC. Translated, it gives CASSFSGGGYEQYF.